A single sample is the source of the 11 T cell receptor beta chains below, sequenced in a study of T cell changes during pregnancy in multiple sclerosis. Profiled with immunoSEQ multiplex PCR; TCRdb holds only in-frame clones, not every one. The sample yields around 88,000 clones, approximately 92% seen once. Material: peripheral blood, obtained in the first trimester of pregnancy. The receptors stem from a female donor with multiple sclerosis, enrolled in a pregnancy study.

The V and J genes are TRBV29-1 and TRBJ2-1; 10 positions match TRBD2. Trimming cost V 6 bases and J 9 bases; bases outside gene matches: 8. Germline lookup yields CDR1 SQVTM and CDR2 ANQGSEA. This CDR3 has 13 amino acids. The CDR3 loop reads CSVHTSGVGEQFF. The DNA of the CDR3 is TGCAGCGTCCATACTAGCGGGGTCGGTGAGCAGTTCTTC.

This chain's CDR3 is CATAHTDTQYF. As DNA, the CDR3 is TGTGCCACCGCGCACACAGATACGCAGTATTTT. The chain links TRBV15 to TRBJ2-3, with unresolved D. Germline loops: CDR1 LNHNV, CDR2 YYDKDF (reference sequence). This CDR3 region has 11 residues. Trimming stripped 8 bases from V and 2 bases from J, with 5 bases between.

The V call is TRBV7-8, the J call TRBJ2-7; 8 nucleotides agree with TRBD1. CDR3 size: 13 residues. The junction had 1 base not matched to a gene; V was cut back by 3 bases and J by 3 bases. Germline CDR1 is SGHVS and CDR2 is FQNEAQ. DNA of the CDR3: TGTGCCAGCAGCTTGGGACAGGACTACGAGCAGTACTTC. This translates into CASSLGQDYEQYF.

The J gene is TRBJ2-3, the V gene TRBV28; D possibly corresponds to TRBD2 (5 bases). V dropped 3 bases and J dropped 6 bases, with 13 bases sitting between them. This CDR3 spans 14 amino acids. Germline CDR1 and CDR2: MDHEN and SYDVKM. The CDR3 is CASSFLGAGDTQYF. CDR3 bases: TGTGCCAGCAGTTTCCTGGGAGCCGGGGATACGCAGTATTTT.

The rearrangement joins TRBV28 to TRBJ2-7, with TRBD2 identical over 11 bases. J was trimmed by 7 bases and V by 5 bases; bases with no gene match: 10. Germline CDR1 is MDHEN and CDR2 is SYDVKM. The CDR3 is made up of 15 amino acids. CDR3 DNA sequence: TGTGCCAGCAGTGGTCTTAGCGGGAGGGCGGAAGAGCAGTACTTC. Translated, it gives CASSGLSGRAEEQYF.

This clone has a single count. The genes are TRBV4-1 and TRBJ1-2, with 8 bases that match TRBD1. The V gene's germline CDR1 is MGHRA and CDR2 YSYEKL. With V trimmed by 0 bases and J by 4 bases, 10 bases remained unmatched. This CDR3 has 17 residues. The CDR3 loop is CASSQEGGGTGPYGYTF. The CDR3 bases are TGCGCCAGCAGCCAAGAGGGCGGAGGGACAGGTCCCTATGGCTACACCTTC.

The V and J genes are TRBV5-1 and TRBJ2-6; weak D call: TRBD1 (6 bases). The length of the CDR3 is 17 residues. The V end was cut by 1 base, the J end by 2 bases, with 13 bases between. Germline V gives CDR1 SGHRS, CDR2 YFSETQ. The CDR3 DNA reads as TGCGCCAGCAGCTTGTCGCAGGGGACGGCTGGGGCCAACGTCCTGACTTTC. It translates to CASSLSQGTAGANVLTF. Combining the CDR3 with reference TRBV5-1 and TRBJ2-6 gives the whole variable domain KAGVTQTPRYLIKTRGQQVTLSCSPISGHRSVSWYQQTPGQGLQFLFEYFSETQRNKGNFPGRFSGRQFSNSRSEMNVSTLELGDSALYLCASSLSQGTAGANVLTFGAGSRLTVL.

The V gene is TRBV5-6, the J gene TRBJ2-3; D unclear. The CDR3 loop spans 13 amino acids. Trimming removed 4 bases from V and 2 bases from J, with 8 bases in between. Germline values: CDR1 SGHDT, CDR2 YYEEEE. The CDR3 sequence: CASSLLSTDTQYF. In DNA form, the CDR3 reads TGTGCCAGCAGCCTCCTCTCCACAGATACGCAGTATTTT.

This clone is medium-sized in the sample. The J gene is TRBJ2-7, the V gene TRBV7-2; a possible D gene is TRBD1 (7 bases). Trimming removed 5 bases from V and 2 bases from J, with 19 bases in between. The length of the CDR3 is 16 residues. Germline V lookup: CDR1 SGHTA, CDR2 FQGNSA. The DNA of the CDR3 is TGTGCCAGCAGCCCCCCCAGGGGGAGGCCGGCCTACGAGCAGTACTTC. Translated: CASSPPRGRPAYEQYF.

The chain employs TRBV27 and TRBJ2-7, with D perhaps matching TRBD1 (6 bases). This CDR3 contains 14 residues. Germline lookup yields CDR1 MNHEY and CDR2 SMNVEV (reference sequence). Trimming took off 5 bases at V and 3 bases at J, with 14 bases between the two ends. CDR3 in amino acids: CASSVSGQSYEQYF. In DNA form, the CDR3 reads TGTGCCAGCAGTGTCTCGGGACAAAGCTACGAGCAGTACTTC.

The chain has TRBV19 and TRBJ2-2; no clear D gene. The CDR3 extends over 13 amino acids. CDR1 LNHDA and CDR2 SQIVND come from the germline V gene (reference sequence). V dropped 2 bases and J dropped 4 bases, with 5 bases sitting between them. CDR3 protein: CASSIWPTGELFF. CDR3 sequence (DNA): TGTGCCAGTAGTATATGGCCCACCGGGGAGCTGTTTTTT.